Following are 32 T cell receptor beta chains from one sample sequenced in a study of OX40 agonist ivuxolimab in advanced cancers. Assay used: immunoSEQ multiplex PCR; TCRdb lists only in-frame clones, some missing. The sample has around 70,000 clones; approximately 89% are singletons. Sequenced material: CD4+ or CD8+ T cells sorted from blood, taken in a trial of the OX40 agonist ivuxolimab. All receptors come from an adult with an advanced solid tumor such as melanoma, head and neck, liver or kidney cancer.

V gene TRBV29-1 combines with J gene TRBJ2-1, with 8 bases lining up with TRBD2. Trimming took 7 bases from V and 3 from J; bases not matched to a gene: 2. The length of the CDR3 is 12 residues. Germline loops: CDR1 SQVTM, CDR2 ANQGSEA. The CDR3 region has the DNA TGCAGCGCACTAGCGGACTACAATGAGCAGTTCTTC. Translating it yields CSALADYNEQFF.

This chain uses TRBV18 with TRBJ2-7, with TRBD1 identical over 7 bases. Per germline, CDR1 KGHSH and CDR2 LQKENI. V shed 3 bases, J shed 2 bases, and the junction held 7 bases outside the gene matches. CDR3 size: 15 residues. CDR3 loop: CASSPPGQTTYEQYF. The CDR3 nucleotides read TGTGCCAGCTCACCTCCGGGACAGACTACCTACGAGCAGTACTTC.

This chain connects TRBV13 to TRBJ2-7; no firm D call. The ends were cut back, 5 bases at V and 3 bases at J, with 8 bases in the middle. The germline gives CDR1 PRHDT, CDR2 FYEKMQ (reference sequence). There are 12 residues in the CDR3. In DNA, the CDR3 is TGTGCCAGCAGCGCCACCCACTACGAGCAGTACTTC. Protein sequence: CASSATHYEQYF.

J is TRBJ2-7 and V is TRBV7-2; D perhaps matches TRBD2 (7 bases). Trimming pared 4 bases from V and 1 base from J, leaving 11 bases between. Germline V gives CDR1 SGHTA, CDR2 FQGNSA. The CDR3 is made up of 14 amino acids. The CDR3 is CASSWGGVSYEQYF. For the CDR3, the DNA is TGTGCCAGCAGCTGGGGGGGCGTATCCTACGAGCAGTACTTC.

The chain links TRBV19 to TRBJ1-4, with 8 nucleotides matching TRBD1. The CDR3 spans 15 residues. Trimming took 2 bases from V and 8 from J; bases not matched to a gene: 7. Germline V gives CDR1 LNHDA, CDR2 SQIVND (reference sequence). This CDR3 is CASSIMSGGEEKLFF. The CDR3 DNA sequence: TGTGCCAGTAGTATAATGTCAGGGGGCGAGGAAAAACTGTTTTTT.

This CDR3 is CAWSGDRFFRDEQFF. In nucleotides, the CDR3 is TGTGCCTGGAGTGGTGACAGGTTCTTTAGGGATGAGCAGTTCTTC. The rearrangement uses TRBV30 and TRBJ2-1; D is possibly TRBD1 (6 bases). Trimming stripped 1 base from V and 8 bases from J, with 18 bases between. Per the germline V gene, CDR1 is GTSNPN and CDR2 is SVGIG (reference sequence). This CDR3 region has 15 residues.

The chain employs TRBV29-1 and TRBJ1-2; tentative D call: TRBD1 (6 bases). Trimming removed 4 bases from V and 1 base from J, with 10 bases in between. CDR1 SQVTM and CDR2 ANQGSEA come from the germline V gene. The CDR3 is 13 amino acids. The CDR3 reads CSVVEGVNYGYTF. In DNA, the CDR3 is TGCAGCGTTGTGGAGGGGGTTAACTATGGCTACACCTTC.

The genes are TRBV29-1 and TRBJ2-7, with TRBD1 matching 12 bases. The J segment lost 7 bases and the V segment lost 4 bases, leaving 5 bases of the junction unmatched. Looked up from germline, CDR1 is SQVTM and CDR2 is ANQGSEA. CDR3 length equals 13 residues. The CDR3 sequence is CSVAGQGAQEQYF. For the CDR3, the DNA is TGCAGCGTTGCGGGACAGGGGGCGCAGGAGCAGTACTTC.

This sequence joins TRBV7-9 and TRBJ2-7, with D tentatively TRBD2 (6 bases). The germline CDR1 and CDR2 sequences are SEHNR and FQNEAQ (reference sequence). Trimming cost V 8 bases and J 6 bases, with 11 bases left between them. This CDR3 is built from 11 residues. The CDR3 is CASLGSGEQYF. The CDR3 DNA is TGTGCCAGCCTCGGGAGCGGCGAGCAGTACTTC.

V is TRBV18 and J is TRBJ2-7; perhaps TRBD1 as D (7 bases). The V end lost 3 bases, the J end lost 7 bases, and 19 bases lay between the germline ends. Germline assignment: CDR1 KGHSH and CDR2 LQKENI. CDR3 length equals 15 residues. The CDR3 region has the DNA TGTGCCAGCTCACCGTCGGTCAGGGGGGATAGGGAGCAGTACTTC. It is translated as CASSPSVRGDREQYF.

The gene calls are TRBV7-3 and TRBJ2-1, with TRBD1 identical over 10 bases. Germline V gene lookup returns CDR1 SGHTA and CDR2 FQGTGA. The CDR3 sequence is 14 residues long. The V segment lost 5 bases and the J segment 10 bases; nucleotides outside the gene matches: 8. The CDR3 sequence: CASSPTGGVGEQFF. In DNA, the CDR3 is TGTGCCAGCAGCCCGACAGGGGGCGTGGGGGAGCAGTTCTTC.

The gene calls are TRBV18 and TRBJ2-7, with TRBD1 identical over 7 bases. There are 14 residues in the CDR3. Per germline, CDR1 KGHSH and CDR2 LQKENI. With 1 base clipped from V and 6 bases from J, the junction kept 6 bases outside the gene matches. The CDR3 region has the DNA TGTGCCAGCTCACCACGTCAGGGGGTGGGCGAGCAGTACTTC. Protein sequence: CASSPRQGVGEQYF.

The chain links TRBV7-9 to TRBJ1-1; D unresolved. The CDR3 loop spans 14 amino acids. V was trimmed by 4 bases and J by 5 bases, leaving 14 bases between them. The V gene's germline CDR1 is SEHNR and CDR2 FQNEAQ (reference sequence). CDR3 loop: CASSSDGIATEAFF. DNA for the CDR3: TGTGCCAGCAGCTCCGATGGGATCGCAACTGAAGCTTTCTTT. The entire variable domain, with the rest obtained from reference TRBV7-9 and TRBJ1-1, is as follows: DTGVSQNPRHKITKRGQNVTFRCDPISEHNRLYWYRQTLGQGPEFLTYFQNEAQLEKSRLLSDRFSAERPKGSFSTLEIQRTEQGDSAMYLCASSSDGIATEAFFGQGTRLTVV.

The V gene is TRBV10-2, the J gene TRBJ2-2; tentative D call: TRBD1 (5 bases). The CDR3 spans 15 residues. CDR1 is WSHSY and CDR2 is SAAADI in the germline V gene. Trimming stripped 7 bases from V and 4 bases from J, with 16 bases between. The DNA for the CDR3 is TGCGCCAGCACCCCCGGAAGGGGCTTCACCGGGGAGCTGTTTTTT. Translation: CASTPGRGFTGELFF.

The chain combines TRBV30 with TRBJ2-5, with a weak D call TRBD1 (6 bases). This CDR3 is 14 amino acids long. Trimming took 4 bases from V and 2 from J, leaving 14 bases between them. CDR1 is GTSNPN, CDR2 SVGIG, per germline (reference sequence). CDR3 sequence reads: CAWTLGQFQETQYF. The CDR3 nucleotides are TGTGCCTGGACCCTAGGACAGTTTCAAGAGACCCAGTACTTC.

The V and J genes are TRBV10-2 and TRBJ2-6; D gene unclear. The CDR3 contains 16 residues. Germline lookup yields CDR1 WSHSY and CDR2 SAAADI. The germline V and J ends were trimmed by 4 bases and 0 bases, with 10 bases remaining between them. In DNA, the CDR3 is TGCGCCAGCAGTGCTGGGCAGAGCTCTGGGGCCAACGTCCTGACTTTC. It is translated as CASSAGQSSGANVLTF.

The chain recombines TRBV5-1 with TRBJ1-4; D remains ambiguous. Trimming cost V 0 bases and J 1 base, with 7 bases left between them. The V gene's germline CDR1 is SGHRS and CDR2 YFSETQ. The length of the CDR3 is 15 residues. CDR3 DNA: TGCGCCAGCAGCTTGGATGGCAGAACTAATGAAAAACTGTTTTTT. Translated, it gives CASSLDGRTNEKLFF. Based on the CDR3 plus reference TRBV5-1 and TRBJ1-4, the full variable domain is KAGVTQTPRYLIKTRGQQVTLSCSPISGHRSVSWYQQTPGQGLQFLFEYFSETQRNKGNFPGRFSGRQFSNSRSEMNVSTLELGDSALYLCASSLDGRTNEKLFFGSGTQLSVL.

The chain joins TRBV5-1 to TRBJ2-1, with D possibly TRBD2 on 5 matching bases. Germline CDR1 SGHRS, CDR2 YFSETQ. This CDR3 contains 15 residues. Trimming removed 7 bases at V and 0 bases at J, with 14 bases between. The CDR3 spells CASRLAGSSYNEQFF. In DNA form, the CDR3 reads TGCGCCAGCCGCCTAGCTGGAAGCTCCTACAATGAGCAGTTCTTC.

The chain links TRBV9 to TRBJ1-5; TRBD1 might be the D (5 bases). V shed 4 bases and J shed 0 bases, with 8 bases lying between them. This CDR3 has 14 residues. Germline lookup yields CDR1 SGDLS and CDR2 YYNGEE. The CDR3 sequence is CASSPTDSNQPQHF. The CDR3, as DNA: TGTGCCAGCAGCCCGACAGATAGCAATCAGCCCCAGCATTTT.

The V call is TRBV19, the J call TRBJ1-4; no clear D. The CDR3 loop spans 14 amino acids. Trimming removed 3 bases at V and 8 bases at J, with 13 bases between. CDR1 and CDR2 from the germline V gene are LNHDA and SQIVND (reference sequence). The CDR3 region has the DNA TGTGCCAGTAGTATTGGTAACATTGGGGAAAAACTGTTTTTT. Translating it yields CASSIGNIGEKLFF.

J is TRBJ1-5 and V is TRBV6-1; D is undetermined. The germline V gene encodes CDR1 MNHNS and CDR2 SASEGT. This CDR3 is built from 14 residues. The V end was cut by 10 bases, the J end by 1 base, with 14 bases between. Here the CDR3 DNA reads TGTGCCACTCAGCGAGGAGGGAGCAATCAGCCCCAGCATTTT. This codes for CATQRGGSNQPQHF.

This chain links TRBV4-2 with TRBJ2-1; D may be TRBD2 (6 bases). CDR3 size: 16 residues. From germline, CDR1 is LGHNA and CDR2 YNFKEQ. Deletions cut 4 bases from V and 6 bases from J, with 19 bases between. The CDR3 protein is CASSRETGLEANEQFF. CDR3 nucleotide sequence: TGTGCCAGCAGCCGCGAAACGGGACTTGAAGCCAATGAGCAGTTCTTC.

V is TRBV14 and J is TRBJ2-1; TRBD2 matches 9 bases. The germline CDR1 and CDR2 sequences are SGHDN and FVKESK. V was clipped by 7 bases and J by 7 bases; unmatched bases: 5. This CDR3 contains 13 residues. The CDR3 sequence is CASTSGVTNEQFF. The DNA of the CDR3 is TGTGCCAGCACTAGCGGGGTTACGAATGAGCAGTTCTTC. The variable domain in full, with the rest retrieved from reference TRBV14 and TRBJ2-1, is EAGVTQFPSHSVIEKGQTVTLRCDPISGHDNLYWYRRVMGKEIKFLLHFVKESKQDESGMPNNRFLAERTGGTYSTLKVQPAELEDSGVYFCASTSGVTNEQFFGPGTRLTVL.

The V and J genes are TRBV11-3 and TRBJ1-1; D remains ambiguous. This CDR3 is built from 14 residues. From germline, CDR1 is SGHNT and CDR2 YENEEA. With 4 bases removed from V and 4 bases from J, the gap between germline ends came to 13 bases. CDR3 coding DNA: TGTGCCAGCAGCTCCGGGCTGAGTGGCACTGAAGCTTTCTTT. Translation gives CASSSGLSGTEAFF. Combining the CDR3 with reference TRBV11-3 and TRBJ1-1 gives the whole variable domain EAGVVQSPRYKIIEKKQPVAFWCNPISGHNTLYWYLQNLGQGPELLIRYENEEAVDDSQLPKDRFSAERLKGVDSTLKIQPAELGDSAVYLCASSSGLSGTEAFFGQGTRLTVV.

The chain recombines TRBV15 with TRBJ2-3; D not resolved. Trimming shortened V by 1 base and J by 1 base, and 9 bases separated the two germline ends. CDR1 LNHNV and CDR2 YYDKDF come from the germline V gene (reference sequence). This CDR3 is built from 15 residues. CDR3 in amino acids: CATSRAPRGTDTQYF. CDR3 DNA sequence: TGTGCCACCAGCAGAGCCCCCCGGGGCACAGATACGCAGTATTTT.

The CDR3 loop reads CASGVIGTGETQYF. The CDR3 DNA is TGTGCTAGTGGGGTAATCGGGACAGGAGAGACCCAGTACTTC. The chain links TRBV12-5 to TRBJ2-5; 8 bases are shared with TRBD1. This CDR3 has 14 residues. CDR1 is LGHNT and CDR2 is FRNRAP in the germline V gene. With V trimmed by 6 bases and J by 4 bases, 7 bases remained unmatched.

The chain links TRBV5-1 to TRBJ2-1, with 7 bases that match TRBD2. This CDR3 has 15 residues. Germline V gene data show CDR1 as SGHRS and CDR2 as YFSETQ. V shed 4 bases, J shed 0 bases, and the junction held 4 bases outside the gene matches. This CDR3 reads CASSTGGSSYNEQFF. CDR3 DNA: TGCGCCAGCAGCACAGGCGGGAGCTCCTACAATGAGCAGTTCTTC.

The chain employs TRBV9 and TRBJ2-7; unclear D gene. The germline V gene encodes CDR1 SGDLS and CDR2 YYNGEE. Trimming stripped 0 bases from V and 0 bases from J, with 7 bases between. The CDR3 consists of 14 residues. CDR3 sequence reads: CASSVGVISYEQYF. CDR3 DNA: TGTGCCAGCAGCGTAGGGGTCATCTCCTACGAGCAGTACTTC.

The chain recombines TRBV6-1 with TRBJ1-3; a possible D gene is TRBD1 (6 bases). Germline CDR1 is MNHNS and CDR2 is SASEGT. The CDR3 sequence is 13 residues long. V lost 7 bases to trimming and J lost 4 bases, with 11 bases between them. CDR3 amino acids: CASMNREGNTIYF. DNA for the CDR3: TGTGCCAGCATGAACAGGGAGGGAAACACCATATATTTT.

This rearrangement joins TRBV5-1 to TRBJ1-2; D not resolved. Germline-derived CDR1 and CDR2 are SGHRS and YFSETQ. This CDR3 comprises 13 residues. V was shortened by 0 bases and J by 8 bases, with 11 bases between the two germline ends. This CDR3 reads CASSLAPGRGYTF. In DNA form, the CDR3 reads TGCGCCAGCAGCTTGGCGCCGGGGAGAGGCTACACCTTC.

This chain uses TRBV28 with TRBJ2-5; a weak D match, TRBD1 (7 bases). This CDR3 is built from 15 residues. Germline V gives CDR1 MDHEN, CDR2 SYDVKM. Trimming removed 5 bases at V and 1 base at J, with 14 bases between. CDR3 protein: CASSPRQGGQETQYF. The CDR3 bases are TGTGCCAGCAGTCCCCGACAGGGAGGCCAAGAGACCCAGTACTTC.

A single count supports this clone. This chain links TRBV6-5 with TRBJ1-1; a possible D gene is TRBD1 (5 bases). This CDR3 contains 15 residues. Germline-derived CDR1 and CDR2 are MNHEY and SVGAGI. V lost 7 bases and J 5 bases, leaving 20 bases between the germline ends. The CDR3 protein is CASTPASGPETEAFF. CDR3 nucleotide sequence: TGTGCCAGCACTCCCGCATCGGGGCCGGAGACTGAAGCTTTCTTT.